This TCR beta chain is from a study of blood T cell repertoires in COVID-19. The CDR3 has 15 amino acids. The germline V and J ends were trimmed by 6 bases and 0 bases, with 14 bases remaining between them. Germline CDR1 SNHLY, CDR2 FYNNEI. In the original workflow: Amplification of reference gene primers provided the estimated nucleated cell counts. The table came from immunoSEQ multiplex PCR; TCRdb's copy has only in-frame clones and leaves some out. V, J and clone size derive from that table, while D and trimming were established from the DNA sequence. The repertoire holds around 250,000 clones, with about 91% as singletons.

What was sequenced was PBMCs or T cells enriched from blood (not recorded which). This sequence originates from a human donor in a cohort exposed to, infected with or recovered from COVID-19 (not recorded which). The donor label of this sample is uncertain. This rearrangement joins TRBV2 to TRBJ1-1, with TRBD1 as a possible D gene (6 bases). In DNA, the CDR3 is TGTGCCAGCAGCGAGGTAACAGGGCTGAACACTGAAGCTTTCTTT. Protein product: CASSEVTGLNTEAFF.